Following are 16 T cell receptor beta chains from one sample sequenced in a study of blood T cell repertoires in COVID-19. The repertoire was sequenced with immunoSEQ multiplex PCR; TCRdb's copy has only in-frame clones and lacks some. The table shows around 330,000 clones, with about 91% occurring only once. The specimen sequenced was PBMCs or T cells enriched from blood (not recorded which). The receptors come from a woman aged 40-49 years who had recovered from COVID-19.

This clone was observed a few times. The chain combines TRBV27 with TRBJ1-6; TRBD1 is a possible D gene (6 bases). This CDR3 is built from 14 residues. V was clipped by 6 bases and J by 7 bases, with 13 bases between them. Germline V gene sequence: CDR1 MNHEY, CDR2 SMNVEV (reference sequence). The CDR3 region is CASSHGQLNSPLHF. The CDR3 bases are TGTGCCAGCAGCCACGGACAGTTAAATTCACCCCTCCACTTT.

The CDR3 region has the DNA TGTGCCAGCAGCCTGGGACATTACAATGAGCAGTTCTTC. Amino acids: CASSLGHYNEQFF. The gene calls are TRBV9 and TRBJ2-1; the D gene is possibly TRBD1 (6 bases). Trimming shortened V by 4 bases and J by 4 bases, and 9 bases separated the two germline ends. Germline V lookup: CDR1 SGDLS, CDR2 YYNGEE. The CDR3 sequence is 13 residues long.

This rearrangement joins TRBV7-2 to TRBJ1-2; perhaps TRBD1 as D (6 bases). In germline, CDR1 is SGHTA, CDR2 FQGNSA. The V end was cut by 1 base, the J end by 8 bases, with 14 bases between. The CDR3 is 14 amino acids. CDR3 coding DNA: TGTGCCAGCAGCTTAGGGGGGGGCGCAATGGGCTACACCTTC. Its protein product is CASSLGGGAMGYTF.

V is TRBV19 and J is TRBJ2-5, with D tentatively TRBD1 (6 bases). The CDR3 extends over 14 amino acids. Trimming took 5 bases from V and 5 from J, leaving 15 bases between them. The germline V gene has CDR1 LNHDA and CDR2 SQIVND (reference sequence). CDR3 region: CASSADRDRETQYF. In nucleotides, the CDR3 is TGTGCCAGTAGTGCGGACAGAGACCGCGAGACCCAGTACTTC.

This rearrangement joins TRBV19 to TRBJ1-2, with TRBD1 as a possible D gene (6 bases). The V gene lost 2 bases and the J gene lost 10 bases, with 11 bases spanning the gap. The length of the CDR3 is 12 residues. From germline, CDR1 is LNHDA and CDR2 SQIVND (reference sequence). The CDR3 region is CASSIRQEFYTF. The CDR3 DNA reads TGTGCCAGTAGTATAAGACAGGAATTCTACACCTTC.

This chain connects TRBV5-1 to TRBJ2-2; D remains ambiguous. CDR1 and CDR2 from the germline V gene are SGHRS and YFSETQ. The length of the CDR3 is 14 residues. V was cut by 0 bases and J by 3 bases, with 6 bases left in between. CDR3 bases: TGCGCCAGCAGCTTGGAACAGTACACCGGGGAGCTGTTTTTT. Its translation is CASSLEQYTGELFF.

V and J are TRBV3-1 (or the pseudogene TRBV3-2) and TRBJ2-1, with D tentatively TRBD2 (6 bases). The V end was cut by 3 bases, the J end by 10 bases, with 22 bases between. The CDR3 has 16 residues. The V gene's germline CDR1 is LGHDT and CDR2 YNNKEL (reference sequence). CDR3 in DNA: TGTGCCAGCAGCCAGGCGACTAGTTATCCCCCGGGGGAGCAGTTCTTC. The encoded protein is CASSQATSYPPGEQFF.

V is TRBV19 and J is TRBJ1-2; weak D call: TRBD1 (6 bases). CDR3 length: 11 residues. Trimming took 7 bases from V and 7 from J, leaving 10 bases between them. CDR1 is LNHDA, CDR2 SQIVND, per germline (reference sequence). The DNA for the CDR3 is TGTGCCAGTAAAAGGGGGTCTGGCTACACCTTC. It is translated as CASKRGSGYTF.

This rearrangement joins TRBV11-3 to TRBJ2-5, with 8 bases matching TRBD1. Trimming took 3 bases from V and 2 from J; bases not matched to a gene: 5. Germline CDR1 reads SGHNT; CDR2 reads YENEEA. This CDR3 has 15 amino acids. The CDR3 DNA is TGTGCCAGCAGCTTCCGGACAGGGAATCAAGAGACCCAGTACTTC. Residues: CASSFRTGNQETQYF.

The V call is TRBV6-1, the J call TRBJ1-5; a weak D match, TRBD1 (5 bases). CDR3 length equals 17 residues. With 3 bases removed from V and 2 bases from J, the gap between germline ends came to 17 bases. CDR1 and CDR2 from the germline V gene are MNHNS and SASEGT. The CDR3 loop is CASSDAEGRAGNQPQHF. The CDR3, as DNA: TGTGCCAGCAGTGATGCGGAGGGCAGGGCGGGCAATCAGCCCCAGCATTTT.

The rearrangement uses TRBV4-3 and TRBJ2-1, with 13 bases that match TRBD2. The V gene's germline CDR1 is LGHNA and CDR2 YSLEER. The CDR3 is 16 residues long. V was clipped by 1 base and J by 9 bases; unmatched bases: 6. The CDR3 sequence: CASSQVGLAGAAEQFF. DNA of the CDR3: TGCGCCAGCAGCCAAGTCGGACTAGCGGGAGCAGCTGAGCAGTTCTTC.

V usage is TRBV4-2 and J usage is TRBJ2-7, with 7 bases fitting TRBD2. The CDR3 is 16 amino acids. Germline V CDR1 and CDR2: LGHNA, YNFKEQ. V lost 4 bases, J lost 1 base, and 10 bases stayed unmatched. The DNA for the CDR3 is TGTGCCAGCAGCCCGTACCCCACGGGAGGATCCTACGAGCAGTACTTC. Amino acid sequence: CASSPYPTGGSYEQYF.

This sequence joins TRBV2 and TRBJ1-6; 8 positions agree with TRBD1. This CDR3 comprises 15 residues. V lost 7 bases to trimming and J lost 5 bases; unmatched junction nucleotides: 7. Germline V gene sequence: CDR1 SNHLY, CDR2 FYNNEI. The CDR3 DNA reads as TGTGCCAGCACATCGGGACAGGCACATAATTCACCCCTCCACTTT. Its protein product is CASTSGQAHNSPLHF. Together with reference TRBV2 and TRBJ1-6, the CDR3 gives the full variable domain: EPEVTQTPSHQVTQMGQEVILRCVPISNHLYFYWYRQILGQKVEFLVSFYNNEISEKSEIFDDQFSVERPDGSNFTLKIRSTKLEDSAMYFCASTSGQAHNSPLHFGNGTRLTVT.

This clone was detected only a few times. The chain links TRBV5-6 to TRBJ2-1; 11 bases match TRBD2. CDR3 length: 19 residues. V was clipped by 4 bases and J by 5 bases; unmatched bases: 17. Germline-derived CDR1 and CDR2 are SGHDT and YYEEEE. The CDR3 DNA is TGTGCCAGCAGCACCTCGGGGACTAGCGGCTGGGGTAGGAACAATGAGCAGTTCTTC. It is translated as CASSTSGTSGWGRNNEQFF.

The chain has TRBV30 and TRBJ1-2; D is ambiguous. CDR1 GTSNPN and CDR2 SVGIG come from the germline V gene (reference sequence). Trimming took 0 bases from V and 2 from J, leaving 10 bases between them. This CDR3 comprises 14 residues. The CDR3: CAWSVVLANYGYTF. CDR3 sequence (DNA): TGTGCCTGGAGTGTTGTTCTCGCGAACTATGGCTACACCTTC. Drawing the rest from reference TRBV30 and TRBJ1-2, the complete variable domain is SQTIHQWPATLVQPVGSPLSLECTVEGTSNPNLYWYRQAAGRGLQLLFYSVGIGQISSEVPQNLSASRPQDRQFILSSKKLLLSDSGFYLCAWSVVLANYGYTFGSGTRLTVV.

This clone has just one count. V gene TRBV3-1 (or the pseudogene TRBV3-2) combines with J gene TRBJ1-2, with a weak D call TRBD1 (5 bases). V lost 3 bases to trimming and J lost 2 bases, with 16 bases between them. This CDR3 region has 16 residues. CDR1 is LGHDT and CDR2 is YNNKEL in the germline V gene (reference sequence). The CDR3 bases are TGTGCCAGCAGCCACTCCCCCGCGGGACCCAACTATGGCTACACCTTC. Protein product: CASSHSPAGPNYGYTF.